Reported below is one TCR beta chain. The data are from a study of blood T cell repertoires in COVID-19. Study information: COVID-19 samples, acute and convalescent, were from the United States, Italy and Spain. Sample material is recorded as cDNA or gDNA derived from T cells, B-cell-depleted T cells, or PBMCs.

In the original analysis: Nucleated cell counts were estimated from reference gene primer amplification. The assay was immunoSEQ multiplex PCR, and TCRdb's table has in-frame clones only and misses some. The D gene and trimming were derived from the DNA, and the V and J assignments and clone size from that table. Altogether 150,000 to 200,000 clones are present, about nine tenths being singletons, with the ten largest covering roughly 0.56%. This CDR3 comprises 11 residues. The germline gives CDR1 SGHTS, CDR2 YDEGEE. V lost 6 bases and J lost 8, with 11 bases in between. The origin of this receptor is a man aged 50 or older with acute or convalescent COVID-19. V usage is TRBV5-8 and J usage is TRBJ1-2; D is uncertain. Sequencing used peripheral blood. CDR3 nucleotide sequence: TGTGCCAGCATCACGCCGCGGGGCTACACCTTC. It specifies CASITPRGYTF.